The 22 T cell receptor beta chains listed next were all sequenced from one sample in a study of T-cell reconstitution after alpha-beta-depleted transplantation in children. Unique molecular identifiers were incorporated when the TCRbeta library was constructed. TCRdb redid the calling of the PCR reads with MiXCR, one entry per CDR3 protein. Here the sample spans 600,000 to 700,000 distinct CDR3 sequences, over 15% being singletons. The sample in question was PBMCs from the stem cell graft donor, obtained from the stem cell graft. The source of these receptors is a human donor who donated a stem cell graft to a child with acute myeloid leukemia.

This clonotype was recorded at least ten times. J is TRBJ1-1 and V is TRBV20-1; unclear D gene. The germline gives CDR1 DFQATT, CDR2 SNEGSKA (reference sequence). Deletions cut 6 bases from V and 5 bases from J, with 13 bases between. The CDR3 spans 12 residues. CDR3 loop: CSARGPGTEAFF. As DNA, the CDR3 is TGCAGTGCCCGCGGGCCGGGGACTGAAGCTTTCTTT.

The genes are TRBV7-8 and TRBJ2-7, with a possible D match to TRBD1 (6 bases). The CDR3 length is 16 residues. The germline V gene encodes CDR1 SGHVS and CDR2 FQNEAQ. Between the trimmed V and J ends, which lost 4 bases and 0 bases, there was a span of 16 bases. The CDR3 DNA sequence: TGTGCCAGCAGCTCAGGGGCAAGGGGGAGCTCCTACGAGCAGTACTTC. It translates to CASSSGARGSSYEQYF.

The sample holds many counts of this clonotype. This rearrangement joins TRBV20-1 to TRBJ2-5; no clear D gene. The germline CDR1 and CDR2 sequences are DFQATT and SNEGSKA (reference sequence). V lost 0 bases and J lost 1, with 9 bases in between. CDR3 length: 14 residues. Written as DNA, the CDR3 is TGCAGTGCTAGAGAGCCGCAGCTCCAAGAGACCCAGTACTTC. Translating it yields CSAREPQLQETQYF.

In its sample, this clonotype was seen many times. The chain has TRBV27 and TRBJ2-7, with D hard to call. The germline V gene encodes CDR1 MNHEY and CDR2 SMNVEV (reference sequence). V dropped 2 bases and J dropped 4 bases, with 12 bases sitting between them. The CDR3 runs to 14 residues. The CDR3 loop reads CASSLLTRVYEQYF. The CDR3 region has the DNA TGTGCCAGCAGTTTACTAACCAGAGTTTACGAGCAGTACTTC.

This clonotype has at least ten counts. One junction end does not reproduce the germline sequence, and a read error may be involved. V gene TRBV20-1 combines with J gene TRBJ2-5; tentative D call: TRBD1 (6 bases). The CDR3 sequence is 13 residues long. CDR1 is DFQATT and CDR2 is SNEGSKA in the germline V gene (reference sequence). The CDR3 DNA reads as TGTAGTGCTTTTGCTGGGGGCTGGGAGACCCAGTACTTC. Its translation is CSAFAGGWETQYF.

This clonotype came up many times. This chain connects TRBV10-2 to TRBJ2-7; 10 bases line up with TRBD1. The J segment lost 5 bases and the V segment lost 8 bases, leaving 15 bases of the junction unmatched. The V gene's germline CDR1 is WSHSY and CDR2 SAAADI. This CDR3 has 16 amino acids. CDR3 sequence: CASLDLNRDRGHEQYV. DNA for the CDR3: TGCGCCAGCCTAGACCTAAACCGGGACAGGGGCCACGAGCAGTACGTC.

The chain combines TRBV1 with TRBJ2-7; no DNA check was done on the table's D call, TRBD1. TRBV1 is shown as a pseudogene. This CDR3 contains 17 residues. CDR3 loop: CTSSQDWGTGRPYEQYV. CDR3 sequence (DNA): TGCACCAGCAGCCAGGATTGGGGGACAGGGAGACCCTACGAGCAGTACGTC.

This sequence joins TRBV5-6 and TRBJ2-3; 10 nucleotides align to TRBD2. Trimming removed 0 bases from V and 2 bases from J; junction bases left unmatched: 6. Germline values: CDR1 SGHDT, CDR2 YYEEEE. This CDR3 is built from 17 residues. CDR3 sequence (DNA): TGTGCCAGCAGCTTGGGGCTAGCGGGGGCCTTCACAGATACGCAGTATTTT. Protein product: CASSLGLAGAFTDTQYF. Together with reference TRBV5-6 and TRBJ2-3, the CDR3 gives the full variable domain: DAGVTQSPTHLIKTRGQQVTLRCSPKSGHDTVSWYQQALGQGPQFIFQYYEEEERQRGNFPDRFSGHQFPNYSSELNVNALLLGDSALYLCASSLGLAGAFTDTQYFGPGTRLTVL.

The sample holds a few counts of this clonotype. The V call is TRBV15, the J call TRBJ1-5; D is ambiguous. Trimming pared 5 bases from V and 2 bases from J, leaving 10 bases between. CDR1 LNHNV and CDR2 YYDKDF come from the germline V gene (reference sequence). The CDR3 has 14 amino acids. The DNA of the CDR3 is TGTGCCACCAGCCCCCCCGGGGGCAATCAGCCCCAGCATTTT. Its translation is CATSPPGGNQPQHF.

The table lists this clonotype with many counts. V gene TRBV20-1 combines with J gene TRBJ2-3; D is perhaps TRBD2 (7 bases). The CDR3 consists of 14 residues. The germline V gene has CDR1 DFQATT and CDR2 SNEGSKA (reference sequence). V was cut by 3 bases and J by 4 bases, with 14 bases left in between. CDR3 bases: TGCAGTGCTAGGGACCCGGGGGGCCCAGATACGCAGTATTTT. Residues: CSARDPGGPDTQYF.

The rearrangement links TRBV28 to TRBJ2-7; perhaps D is TRBD1 or TRBD2 (5 bases each). In germline, CDR1 is MDHEN, CDR2 SYDVKM. V gave up 5 bases and J gave up 0 bases, with 11 bases separating them. This CDR3 comprises 14 residues. CDR3 in amino acids: CASSPGTVSYEQYV. The CDR3 DNA is TGTGCCAGCAGTCCCGGGACGGTCTCCTACGAGCAGTACGTC.

The chain links TRBV7-2 to TRBJ2-7, with 7 positions matching TRBD2. The germline CDR1 and CDR2 sequences are SGHTA and FQGNSA. Unmatched junction bases numbered 5, after V lost 0 bases and J lost 3 bases. The CDR3 loop spans 15 amino acids. CDR3 sequence (DNA): TGTGCCAGCAGCTTAGCGGGGGGGAAGCTCTACGAGCAGTACGTC. Protein: CASSLAGGKLYEQYV.

This clonotype was counted ten times or more. The chain has TRBV4-2 and TRBJ2-1; a possible D gene is TRBD2 (7 bases). The germline V and J ends were trimmed by 0 bases and 6 bases, with 15 bases remaining between them. The CDR3 loop spans 16 amino acids. The germline gives CDR1 LGHNA, CDR2 YNFKEQ. DNA of the CDR3: TGTGCCAGCAGCCAAGAGGTGGGGGGGCCCTCCAATGAGCAGTTCTTC. Residues: CASSQEVGGPSNEQFF.

The V and J genes are TRBV6-1 and TRBJ2-1, with 8 nucleotides matching TRBD2. This CDR3 comprises 16 residues. CDR1 and CDR2 (germline): MNHNS, SASEGT. V gave up 6 bases and J gave up 0 bases; unmatched junction bases: 7. In DNA, the CDR3 is TGTGCCAGCAGCTTCGGGAGGGGCTCCTCCTACAATGAGCAGTTCTTC. It encodes CASSFGRGSSYNEQFF.

This clonotype has at least ten counts. The chain has TRBV29-1 and TRBJ1-2; 12 positions match TRBD1. With V trimmed by 0 bases and J by 2 bases, 7 bases remained unmatched. CDR1 is SQVTM and CDR2 is ANQGSEA in the germline V gene. CDR3 size: 17 residues. CDR3 bases: TGCAGCGTTGAAGAGGGGGGACAGGGGGCGAGGAACTATGGCTACACCTTC. Protein sequence: CSVEEGGQGARNYGYTF.

This clonotype has a handful of counts. V is TRBV7-8 and J is TRBJ2-7; no clear D. V was cut by 0 bases and J by 0 bases, with 6 bases left in between. The CDR3 length is 14 residues. Germline CDR1 reads SGHVS; CDR2 reads FQNEAQ. The CDR3, as DNA: TGTGCCAGCAGCTTAGCTCAAAGCTCCTACGAGCAGTACGTC. This translates into CASSLAQSSYEQYV.

This clonotype was detected only a few times. The chain combines TRBV5-6 with TRBJ2-3; D is ambiguous. The CDR3 spans 14 residues. Trimming took off 4 bases at V and 6 bases at J, with 15 bases between the two ends. Looked up from germline, CDR1 is SGHDT and CDR2 is YYEEEE. The DNA of the CDR3 is TGTGCCAGCAGCCCGGTCTCTCTGGTGGATACGCAGTATTTT. This encodes CASSPVSLVDTQYF.

This clonotype has more than one count but fewer than ten. V is TRBV7-3 and J is TRBJ1-1; no clear D. The length of the CDR3 is 11 residues. The V end was cut by 6 bases, the J end by 3 bases, with 5 bases between. CDR1 and CDR2 (germline): SGHTA, FQGTGA. The CDR3 region has the DNA TGTGCCAGCAGGGATCACACTGAAGCTTTCTTT. Encoded protein: CASRDHTEAFF.

This clonotype was detected many times. V is TRBV20-1 and J is TRBJ2-5; D is undetermined. V was cut by 1 base and J by 1 base, with 7 bases left in between. Germline loops: CDR1 DFQATT, CDR2 SNEGSKA (reference sequence). The CDR3 consists of 13 residues. The CDR3 DNA sequence: TGCAGTGCTAGAGGGTGGGGCCAAGAGACCCAGTACTTC. The encoded protein is CSARGWGQETQYF.

This chain connects TRBV10-3 to TRBJ2-5, with TRBD2 matching over 7 bases. J was trimmed by 1 base and V by 5 bases; bases with no gene match: 4. Germline V CDR1 and CDR2: ENHRY, SYGVKD. The length of the CDR3 is 14 residues. The CDR3 reads CAISRGESQETQYF. The DNA of the CDR3 is TGTGCCATCAGTCGGGGGGAGAGCCAAGAGACCCAGTACTTC.

CDR3 amino acids: CASSERPGGSYNEQFF. In nucleotides, the CDR3 is TGTGCCAGCAGTGAACGGCCAGGGGGCTCCTACAATGAGCAGTTCTTC. The J gene is TRBJ2-1, the V gene TRBV2; 7 positions agree with TRBD1. The V gene end was trimmed by 2 bases and the J gene end by 0 bases; junction bases not matched to a gene: 4. CDR3 length equals 16 residues. Germline V gene lookup returns CDR1 SNHLY and CDR2 FYNNEI.

On this clonotype itself: A much larger clone sits a single nucleotide away, making a read error possible. The chain couples TRBV20-1 to TRBJ1-1, with D perhaps TRBD1 (5 bases). The CDR3 length is 12 residues. Germline V lookup: CDR1 DFQATT, CDR2 SNEGSKA (reference sequence). V was cut by 2 bases and J by 6 bases, with 10 bases left in between. The CDR3 loop reads CSARTRGSEAFF. The DNA of the CDR3 is TGCAGTGCTAGAACACGGGGGTCTGAAGCTTTCTTT.